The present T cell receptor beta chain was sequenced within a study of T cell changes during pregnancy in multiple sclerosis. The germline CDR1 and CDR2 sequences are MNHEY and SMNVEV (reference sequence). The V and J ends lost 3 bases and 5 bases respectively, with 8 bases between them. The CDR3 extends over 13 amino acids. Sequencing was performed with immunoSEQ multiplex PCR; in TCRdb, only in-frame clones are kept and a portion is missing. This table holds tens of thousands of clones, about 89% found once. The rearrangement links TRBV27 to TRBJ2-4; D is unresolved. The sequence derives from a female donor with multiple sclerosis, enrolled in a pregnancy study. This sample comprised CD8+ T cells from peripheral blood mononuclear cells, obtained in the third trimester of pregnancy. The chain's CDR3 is CASSLGSQNIQYF. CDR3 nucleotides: TGTGCCAGCAGTTTGGGCAGTCAAAACATTCAGTACTTC.